This TCR beta chain is from a study of blood T cell repertoires in COVID-19. Study background: Material from acute and convalescent COVID-19 was sourced from the United States, Italy and Spain.

This CDR3 is built from 15 residues. Trimming removed 3 bases from V and 6 bases from J, with 18 bases in between. Per the germline V gene, CDR1 is SGHNT and CDR2 is YYREEE (reference sequence). Libraries were prepared by immunoSEQ multiplex PCR; TCRdb keeps only in-frame clonotypes and omits some of them. The profile shows about 530,000 clones, roughly 91% of them singletons. The clonotype originates from a woman between 45 and 60 years old with COVID-19, enrolled during active disease. Input material: peripheral blood. V gene TRBV5-4 combines with J gene TRBJ1-1; TRBD1 is a possible D gene (6 bases). Here the CDR3 DNA reads TGTGCCAGCAGCTCTGGGGCCCAACAGGGCGCTGAAGCTTTCTTT. It codes for CASSSGAQQGAEAFF.